These 29 T cell receptor beta chains were sequenced from one sample in a study of blood T cell repertoires in COVID-19. The assay was immunoSEQ multiplex PCR, and TCRdb's table has in-frame clones only and misses some. The data contain about 410,000 clones, approximately 90% of them singletons. Sample: peripheral blood. Receptors were obtained from a woman aged 25-40 years with active or convalescent COVID-19.

The V call is TRBV19, the J call TRBJ1-5; the match to TRBD1 covers 9 bases. The V gene's germline CDR1 is LNHDA and CDR2 SQIVND (reference sequence). V trimming: 7 bases; J trimming: 3 bases; junction bases outside the gene matches: 7. The CDR3 runs to 15 residues. CDR3 nucleotides: TGTGCCAGTACCGGCGGACAGGGGTCCAATCAGCCCCAGCATTTT. It specifies CASTGGQGSNQPQHF.

The chain recombines TRBV5-8 with TRBJ2-1, with D possibly TRBD2 on 6 matching bases. The V end was cut by 4 bases, the J end by 0 bases, with 8 bases between. Germline V gene sequence: CDR1 SGHTS, CDR2 YDEGEE. The CDR3 runs to 14 residues. CDR3 DNA: TGTGCCAGCAGCGGGGGGAGCTCCTACAATGAGCAGTTCTTC. Its protein is CASSGGSSYNEQFF.

This clone was seen once. V usage is TRBV2 and J usage is TRBJ1-3, with TRBD1 as a possible D gene (5 bases). The CDR3 runs 15 residues. Germline CDR1 reads SNHLY; CDR2 reads FYNNEI. The germline V and J ends were trimmed by 1 base and 2 bases, with 9 bases remaining between them. CDR3 in amino acids: CASSEGQRTGNTIYF. CDR3 sequence (DNA): TGTGCCAGCAGTGAAGGACAGCGTACTGGAAACACCATATATTTT.

CDR3 nucleotide sequence: TGTGCCAGCAGCCAAGTAGAGCTCACCGGGGAGCTGTTTTTT. It is translated as CASSQVELTGELFF. This chain uses TRBV3-1 (or the pseudogene TRBV3-2) with TRBJ2-2; D call uncertain. This CDR3 is 14 amino acids long. V was clipped by 1 base and J by 4 bases, with 7 bases between them. From germline, CDR1 is LGHDT and CDR2 YNNKEL (reference sequence).

V gene TRBV5-1 combines with J gene TRBJ2-1, with D possibly matching TRBD1 (6 bases). Germline values: CDR1 SGHRS, CDR2 YFSETQ. CDR3 length: 15 amino acids. The V end was cut by 0 bases, the J end by 2 bases, with 9 bases between. CDR3 region: CASSLGQGPYNEQFF. The CDR3 bases are TGCGCCAGCAGCTTGGGGCAGGGGCCCTACAATGAGCAGTTCTTC.

This clone was counted a single time. V is TRBV6-1 and J is TRBJ1-4; weak D call: TRBD1 (6 bases). The ends were cut back, 4 bases at V and 5 bases at J, with 20 bases in the middle. Germline loops: CDR1 MNHNS, CDR2 SASEGT. The CDR3 has 17 amino acids. The CDR3 DNA sequence: TGTGCCAGCAGTGGAACAATCAGGACAGCCTTCAATGAAAAACTGTTTTTT. Protein sequence: CASSGTIRTAFNEKLFF.

V usage is TRBV6-5 and J usage is TRBJ2-7, with D maybe TRBD1 (6 bases). Trimming pared 2 bases from V and 5 bases from J, leaving 16 bases between. CDR1 and CDR2 (germline): MNHEY, SVGAGI. The CDR3 length is 15 residues. CDR3 nucleotide sequence: TGTGCCAGCAGTTACCTCGCCAGGGGAATTCACGAGCAGTACTTC. This translates into CASSYLARGIHEQYF.

The rearrangement links TRBV5-1 to TRBJ2-7, with 10 nucleotides matching TRBD1. In germline, CDR1 is SGHRS, CDR2 YFSETQ. Germline trimming cut 4 bases from V and 4 bases from J; bases unmatched to any gene: 8. This CDR3 contains 15 residues. The CDR3 DNA follows: TGCGCCAGCAGCCCGACCGGGACAGGGGAGTACGAGCAGTACTTC. Amino acid sequence: CASSPTGTGEYEQYF.

The rearrangement uses TRBV11-2 and TRBJ1-2; no firm D call. Trimming removed 0 bases at V and 2 bases at J, with 25 bases between. In germline, CDR1 is SGHAT, CDR2 FQNNGV. This CDR3 contains 20 residues. CDR3 in amino acids: CASSLDPMTNRPKRNYGYTF. Here the CDR3 DNA reads TGTGCCAGCAGCTTAGATCCCATGACTAATCGGCCCAAACGCAACTATGGCTACACCTTC.

The chain links TRBV6-4 to TRBJ2-5; the match to TRBD2 covers 7 bases. CDR3 length equals 15 residues. Unmatched junction bases numbered 9, after V lost 2 bases and J lost 6 bases. Germline V gene data show CDR1 as MRHNA and CDR2 as SNTAGT. The CDR3 here is CASSDRGASGKTQYF. The CDR3 DNA reads as TGTGCCAGCAGTGACCGTGGGGCTAGCGGTAAGACCCAGTACTTC.

The J gene is TRBJ1-5, the V gene TRBV2; possible D gene TRBD1, 6 bases. Germline CDR1 SNHLY, CDR2 FYNNEI. CDR3 size: 12 residues. V lost 3 bases and J lost 8, with 8 bases in between. CDR3 sequence: CASSDSGEPQHF. DNA for the CDR3: TGTGCCAGCAGTGATTCAGGGGAGCCCCAGCATTTT. Together with reference TRBV2 and TRBJ1-5, the CDR3 gives the full variable domain: EPEVTQTPSHQVTQMGQEVILRCVPISNHLYFYWYRQILGQKVEFLVSFYNNEISEKSEIFDDQFSVERPDGSNFTLKIRSTKLEDSAMYFCASSDSGEPQHFGDGTRLSIL.

The chain links TRBV5-1 to TRBJ2-7; 11 bases line up with TRBD2. This CDR3 is built from 15 residues. V lost 0 bases and J lost 5; bases outside the gene matches: 4. CDR1 and CDR2 from the germline V gene are SGHRS and YFSETQ. CDR3 amino acids: CASSLEPLAGDEQYF. CDR3 sequence (DNA): TGCGCCAGCAGCTTGGAGCCACTAGCGGGAGACGAGCAGTACTTC.

The V gene is TRBV7-9, the J gene TRBJ1-2, with D possibly being TRBD1 (6 bases). This CDR3 has 16 amino acids. Germline V gives CDR1 SEHNR, CDR2 FQNEAQ (reference sequence). Trimming cost V 1 base and J 4 bases, with 16 bases left between them. This chain's CDR3 is CASSLGIRGLIYGYTF. The CDR3, as DNA: TGTGCCAGCAGCTTAGGTATCAGGGGCTTAATCTATGGCTACACCTTC.

The rearrangement joins TRBV7-2 to TRBJ1-2; 7 bases are a match to TRBD1. V lost 2 bases, J lost 0 bases, and 3 bases stayed unmatched. CDR3 length: 15 amino acids. Germline V gives CDR1 SGHTA, CDR2 FQGNSA. The CDR3 reads CASSLRTGSNYGYTF. In DNA, the CDR3 is TGTGCCAGCAGCTTAAGGACAGGTTCTAACTATGGCTACACCTTC.

Note on this clone: An end of the junction does not agree with germline; a read error may underlie this. The genes are TRBV6-4 and TRBJ2-3; TRBD2 agrees at 9 bases. The CDR3 has 15 amino acids. CDR1 is MRHNA, CDR2 SNTAGT, per germline. The DNA for the CDR3 is TGTGCCAACAGTGACTCGGCGGGGGGGCTATATACGCAGTATTTT. Amino acid sequence: CANSDSAGGLYTQYF.

V is TRBV5-1 and J is TRBJ2-1; D unclear. The CDR3 length is 15 residues. The V and J ends lost 3 bases and 0 bases respectively, with 10 bases between them. Germline CDR1 reads SGHRS; CDR2 reads YFSETQ. CDR3 coding DNA: TGCGCCAGCAGCTCAGACTGGAGCTCCTACAATGAGCAGTTCTTC. Protein sequence: CASSSDWSSYNEQFF. Based on the CDR3 plus reference TRBV5-1 and TRBJ2-1, the full variable domain is KAGVTQTPRYLIKTRGQQVTLSCSPISGHRSVSWYQQTPGQGLQFLFEYFSETQRNKGNFPGRFSGRQFSNSRSEMNVSTLELGDSALYLCASSSDWSSYNEQFFGPGTRLTVL.

This clone was recorded only once. The chain is built from TRBV29-1 and TRBJ2-1; TRBD1 matches at 10 bases. Germline CDR1 SQVTM, CDR2 ANQGSEA. V was clipped by 6 bases and J by 0 bases; unmatched bases: 14. The length of the CDR3 is 18 residues. The CDR3 reads CSVQRDRGLDDSYNEQFF. The CDR3 coding sequence is TGCAGCGTACAGCGGGACAGGGGACTAGATGACTCCTACAATGAGCAGTTCTTC.

The chain uses TRBV29-1 and TRBJ1-2, with no clear D. CDR3 length equals 15 residues. V lost 2 bases and J 2 bases, leaving 15 bases between the germline ends. The germline CDR1 and CDR2 sequences are SQVTM and ANQGSEA. CDR3 in amino acids: CSVEKTVTTNYGYTF. In DNA form, the CDR3 reads TGCAGCGTTGAAAAAACTGTGACAACCAACTATGGCTACACCTTC.

The chain combines TRBV27 with TRBJ1-1; 8 bases agree with TRBD1. J lost 1 base, V lost 4 bases, and 2 bases had no gene match. The CDR3 loop spans 14 amino acids. Germline-derived CDR1 and CDR2 are MNHEY and SMNVEV (reference sequence). This chain's CDR3 is CASSYGQGNTEAFF. In DNA form, the CDR3 reads TGTGCCAGCAGTTACGGACAGGGGAACACTGAAGCTTTCTTT.

This clone has just one count. V and J are TRBV5-1 and TRBJ2-4, with D perhaps TRBD1 (5 bases). The V and J ends lost 3 bases and 5 bases respectively, with 18 bases between them. CDR1 is SGHRS and CDR2 is YFSETQ in the germline V gene. CDR3 length equals 16 residues. CDR3 region: CASSSPALDNQNIQYF. The CDR3 DNA reads TGCGCCAGCAGCTCCCCCGCCCTGGACAACCAAAACATTCAGTACTTC. Filled out from reference TRBV5-1 and TRBJ2-4, the complete variable domain reads KAGVTQTPRYLIKTRGQQVTLSCSPISGHRSVSWYQQTPGQGLQFLFEYFSETQRNKGNFPGRFSGRQFSNSRSEMNVSTLELGDSALYLCASSSPALDNQNIQYFGAGTRLSVL.

This clone was counted once. The V and J genes are TRBV10-3 and TRBJ2-2; D gene ambiguous. CDR1 ENHRY and CDR2 SYGVKD come from the germline V gene. Trimming pared 4 bases from V and 5 bases from J, leaving 11 bases between. CDR3 length: 14 amino acids. CDR3 coding DNA: TGTGCCATCAGTGTCGACCAGCGTACCGGGGAGCTGTTTTTT. Translation gives CAISVDQRTGELFF.

The chain links TRBV6-5 to TRBJ1-1; a possible D gene is TRBD1 (6 bases). CDR1 and CDR2 from the germline V gene are MNHEY and SVGAGI. V was cut by 2 bases and J by 0 bases, with 7 bases left in between. The CDR3 loop spans 14 amino acids. As DNA, the CDR3 is TGTGCCAGCAGTTACGGGACAATGAACACTGAAGCTTTCTTT. It encodes CASSYGTMNTEAFF.

This clone has only one observation. V and J are TRBV6-5 and TRBJ1-1, with 7 bases fitting TRBD1. With 2 bases clipped from V and 6 bases from J, the junction kept 9 bases outside the gene matches. The germline gives CDR1 MNHEY, CDR2 SVGAGI. This CDR3 region has 15 residues. Written as DNA, the CDR3 is TGTGCCAGCAGTTACAGGTTTGAGGGGGCTGCTGAAGCTTTCTTT. Protein: CASSYRFEGAAEAFF.

J is TRBJ2-1 and V is TRBV20-1, with a weak D call TRBD2 (6 bases). The germline V and J ends were trimmed by 7 bases and 5 bases, with 9 bases remaining between them. The germline gives CDR1 DFQATT, CDR2 SNEGSKA (reference sequence). This CDR3 region has 11 residues. CDR3 sequence: CSEGTDNEQFF. The DNA of the CDR3 is TGCAGTGAGGGGACTGACAATGAGCAGTTCTTC.

The chain combines TRBV5-8 with TRBJ2-7; 12 nucleotides align to TRBD2. The germline CDR1 and CDR2 sequences are SGHTS and YDEGEE. V lost 4 bases to trimming and J lost 0 bases; unmatched junction nucleotides: 5. This CDR3 is built from 16 residues. CDR3 sequence reads: CASSATSGGLSYEQYF. The DNA for the CDR3 is TGTGCCAGCAGCGCGACTAGCGGGGGCCTCTCCTACGAGCAGTACTTC.

This clone was detected only once. The rearrangement links TRBV2 to TRBJ2-2; TRBD1 agrees at 7 bases. This CDR3 is built from 17 residues. The germline V gene encodes CDR1 SNHLY and CDR2 FYNNEI. Trimming removed 7 bases from V and 11 bases from J; junction bases left unmatched: 22. The CDR3 nucleotides read TGTGCCAGCACAGGCACCGGGACAGAGAACATGAGAGGCGAGCTGTTTTTT. Amino acid sequence: CASTGTGTENMRGELFF.

The genes are TRBV11-2 and TRBJ1-6; 10 bases match TRBD1. The germline V gene has CDR1 SGHAT and CDR2 FQNNGV. The V segment lost 5 bases and the J segment 10 bases; nucleotides outside the gene matches: 5. The CDR3 contains 14 residues. This CDR3 reads CASSQRQGASPLHF. The CDR3 DNA reads as TGTGCCAGCAGCCAGAGACAGGGGGCATCACCCCTCCACTTT.

The V gene is TRBV19, the J gene TRBJ2-1; the D gene is possibly TRBD2 (5 bases). CDR3 size: 17 residues. V was clipped by 0 bases and J by 0 bases, with 12 bases between them. Germline loops: CDR1 LNHDA, CDR2 SQIVND (reference sequence). CDR3 nucleotides: TGTGCCAGTAGTATAGACCCGAGAGGGAGCTCCTACAATGAGCAGTTCTTC. As protein: CASSIDPRGSSYNEQFF.

This chain's CDR3 is CASSTLADGSNEQFF. CDR3 nucleotides: TGTGCCAGCAGCACACTAGCTGACGGGTCCAATGAGCAGTTCTTC. J is TRBJ2-1 and V is TRBV7-2, with D perhaps TRBD2 (6 bases). Trimming left V 5 bases short and J 6 bases short, with 17 bases between. CDR3 length equals 15 residues. Per the germline V gene, CDR1 is SGHTA and CDR2 is FQGNSA.